The TCR beta chain described here comes from a study of blood T cell repertoires in COVID-19. About the study: Samples representing acute and convalescent COVID-19 were sourced from the United States, Italy and Spain. T cells, B-cell-depleted T cells, or PBMCs supplied cDNA or gDNA.

Sequencing used immunoSEQ multiplex PCR; TCRdb keeps in-frame clones, though not all of them. The sample carries 150,000 to 200,000 clones, about 83% recorded once. Seattle patient enrollment occurred during active infection, with longitudinal follow-up thereafter. This TCR derives from a woman older than 75 with COVID-19, enrolled during active disease. The sample comprised peripheral blood.

CDR3 loop: CASSAGSGDSSYEQYF. CDR3 nucleotide sequence: TGTGCCAGCAGCGCAGGAAGTGGGGACAGTTCCTACGAGCAGTACTTC. The chain recombines TRBV9 with TRBJ2-7; TRBD1 agrees at 7 bases. The CDR3 totals 16 residues. V was pared by 3 bases and J by 1 base, with 10 bases of the junction left unmatched. The germline gives CDR1 SGDLS, CDR2 YYNGEE.